A single sample gave rise to the 11 T cell receptor beta chains below, sequenced in a study of blood T cell repertoires in COVID-19. Clones were read by immunoSEQ multiplex PCR, and TCRdb kept only the in-frame ones, dropping some. Found here are 150,000 to 200,000 clones, over 75% of them singletons; the top ten hold around 9.9%. The sequenced material came from peripheral blood. Source of these receptors: a human donor with active or convalescent COVID-19. The donor label of this sample is uncertain.

This clone has a single count. The gene calls are TRBV5-1 and TRBJ2-2, with 9 nucleotides matching TRBD2. V shed 4 bases, J shed 7 bases, and the junction held 11 bases outside the gene matches. This CDR3 is 16 amino acids long. CDR1 is SGHRS, CDR2 YFSETQ, per germline. The CDR3, as DNA: TGCGCCAGCAGCCCCATCGCGGGGGGGCGTATCGGGGAGCTGTTTTTT. Amino acids: CASSPIAGGRIGELFF.

V and J are TRBV7-3 and TRBJ1-6; D perhaps matches TRBD1 (6 bases). The CDR3 runs 15 residues. Trimming pared 5 bases from V and 6 bases from J, leaving 14 bases between. Germline CDR1 and CDR2: SGHTA and FQGTGA. The CDR3 loop reads CASSLGTTTNSPLHF. The DNA of the CDR3 is TGTGCCAGCAGCCTGGGGACAACAACTAATTCACCCCTCCACTTT.

The V gene is TRBV6-5, the J gene TRBJ1-4; TRBD1 agrees at 9 bases. The CDR3 sequence is 15 residues long. CDR1 is MNHEY, CDR2 SVGAGI, per germline. After removal of 6 bases from V and 5 bases from J, the junction contained 7 bases not matched to a gene. CDR3: CASSGPGTGNEKLFF. The CDR3 DNA sequence: TGTGCCAGCAGCGGGCCCGGGACAGGGAATGAAAAACTGTTTTTT.

This clone appeared a single time. The CDR3 reads CASTLVHQPQHF. The CDR3 DNA reads TGTGCCAGCACCCTCGTTCATCAGCCCCAGCATTTT. The chain recombines TRBV28 with TRBJ1-5; D not resolved. CDR1 and CDR2 (germline): MDHEN, SYDVKM. This CDR3 is 12 amino acids long. Trimming cost V 7 bases and J 5 bases, with 9 bases left between them.

The chain combines TRBV7-2 with TRBJ1-5, with D possibly being TRBD1 (6 bases). Trimming stripped 5 bases from V and 7 bases from J, with 18 bases between. Germline CDR1 reads SGHTA; CDR2 reads FQGNSA. The CDR3 runs 15 residues. CDR3 nucleotides: TGTGCCAGCAGCCGTGGACAGACCTGGGGCCAGCCCCAGCATTTT. Its protein product is CASSRGQTWGQPQHF.

This sequence joins TRBV7-9 and TRBJ2-1, with D perhaps matching TRBD2 (6 bases). Trimming removed 2 bases from V and 2 bases from J, with 10 bases in between. Germline CDR1 SEHNR, CDR2 FQNEAQ (reference sequence). This CDR3 spans 15 amino acids. The CDR3 region is CASSLLGGAYNEQFF. DNA of the CDR3: TGTGCCAGCAGCTTATTGGGGGGTGCCTACAATGAGCAGTTCTTC.

This clone was detected ten times or more. The rearrangement joins TRBV2 to TRBJ1-3; D unclear. Germline CDR1 and CDR2: SNHLY and FYNNEI. The CDR3 extends over 16 amino acids. Trimming took 6 bases from V and 0 from J, leaving 15 bases between them. Here the CDR3 reads CASSQLGGVSGNTIYF. CDR3 nucleotides: TGTGCCAGCAGCCAACTTGGCGGGGTCTCTGGAAACACCATATATTTT.

Details on this clone: Other DNA sequences within the sample encode an identical CDR3. This rearrangement joins TRBV12-3 or TRBV12-4 to TRBJ2-3; possibly TRBD1 for D (5 bases). This CDR3 comprises 12 residues. Trimming took 6 bases from V and 3 from J, leaving 7 bases between them. The CDR3 coding sequence is TGTGCCAGCAGCCCAGGGACAGATACGCAGTATTTT. This encodes CASSPGTDTQYF.

V gene TRBV30 combines with J gene TRBJ1-1; 9 bases line up with TRBD1. The CDR3 sequence is 15 residues long. Germline CDR1 reads GTSNPN; CDR2 reads SVGIG (reference sequence). Losses at the gene ends were 0 bases for V and 11 bases for J; bases not matched to a gene: 13. The CDR3 region is CAWSVLGTGWMTAFF. Here the CDR3 DNA reads TGTGCCTGGAGTGTTCTGGGGACAGGGTGGATGACGGCTTTCTTT.

This clone was seen only once. This CDR3 reads CSVEEGTGAGEQFF. In DNA form, the CDR3 reads TGCAGCGTTGAAGAGGGGACAGGGGCAGGTGAGCAGTTCTTC. The chain links TRBV29-1 to TRBJ2-1; TRBD1 aligns across 10 bases. From germline, CDR1 is SQVTM and CDR2 ANQGSEA. Unmatched junction bases numbered 5, after V lost 0 bases and J lost 9 bases. CDR3 length: 14 amino acids.

J is TRBJ2-7 and V is TRBV19, with 9 bases aligning to TRBD2. Trimming removed 3 bases from V and 1 base from J; junction bases left unmatched: 4. The CDR3 has 15 residues. Germline CDR1 reads LNHDA; CDR2 reads SQIVND (reference sequence). CDR3: CASSIRLAESYEQYF. In nucleotides, the CDR3 is TGTGCCAGTAGTATCAGACTAGCGGAATCCTACGAGCAGTACTTC.